The clone carrying this T cell receptor beta chain was detected once. What it binds is unknown. The ends lost 8 bases at V and 2 bases at J; junction bases unmatched: 7. Per germline, CDR1 MNHEY and CDR2 SVGAGI. The CDR3 is 14 amino acids. Libraries were prepared by immunoSEQ multiplex PCR; TCRdb keeps only in-frame clonotypes and omits some of them. The sample lists approximately 2.4 million clones, approximately 94% occurring once. The source of the sample is a study of shared clonotypes between healthy human individuals. On the study more broadly: There were three CD4 naive, three CD4 memory, two CD8 naive and one CD8 memory plates per donor.

Study outcomes and limitations: How much donors shared clonotypes was expected to be affected by sequencing depth. Several donors shared 4.5% to 6.5% of their naive CD4 clonotypes.

The origin of this receptor is a man aged 18 to 30 in good health. The chain employs TRBV6-5 and TRBJ2-7; 9 bases fit TRBD2. Sequencing input: naive CD4+ T cells sorted from blood. Subset described: CD45RA+ positively selected. The CDR3 loop reads CASRRGGAPYEQYF. The CDR3, as DNA: TGTGCCAGCCGGCGCGGGGGGGCCCCCTACGAGCAGTACTTC.